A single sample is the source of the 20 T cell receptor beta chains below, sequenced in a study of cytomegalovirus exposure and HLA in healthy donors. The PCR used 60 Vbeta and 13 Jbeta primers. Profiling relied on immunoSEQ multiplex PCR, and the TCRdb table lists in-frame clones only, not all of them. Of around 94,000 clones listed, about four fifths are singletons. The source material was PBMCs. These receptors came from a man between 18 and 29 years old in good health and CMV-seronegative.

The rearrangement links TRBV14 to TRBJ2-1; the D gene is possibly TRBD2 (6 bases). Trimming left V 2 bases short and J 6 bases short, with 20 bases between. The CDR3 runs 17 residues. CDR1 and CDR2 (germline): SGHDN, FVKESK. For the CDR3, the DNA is TGTGCCAGCAGCCAAAGAGCCGGGACTCCCTTGACCAATGAGCAGTTCTTC. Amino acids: CASSQRAGTPLTNEQFF.

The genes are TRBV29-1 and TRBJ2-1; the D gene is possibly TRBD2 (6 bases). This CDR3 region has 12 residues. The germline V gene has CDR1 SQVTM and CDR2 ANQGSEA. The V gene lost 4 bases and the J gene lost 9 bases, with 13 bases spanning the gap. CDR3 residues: CSVAREIAEQFF. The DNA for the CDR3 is TGCAGCGTTGCTCGGGAGATTGCTGAGCAGTTCTTC.

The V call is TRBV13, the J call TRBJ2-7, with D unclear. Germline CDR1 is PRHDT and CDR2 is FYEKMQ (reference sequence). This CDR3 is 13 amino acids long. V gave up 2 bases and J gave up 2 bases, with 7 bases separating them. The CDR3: CASSLSPTYEQYF. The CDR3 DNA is TGTGCCAGCAGCTTAAGCCCGACCTACGAGCAGTACTTC. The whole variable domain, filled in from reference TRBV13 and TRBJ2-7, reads AAGVIQSPRHLIKEKRETATLKCYPIPRHDTVYWYQQGPGQDPQFLISFYEKMQSDKGSIPDRFSAQQFSDYHSELNMSSLELGDSALYFCASSLSPTYEQYFGPGTRLTVT.

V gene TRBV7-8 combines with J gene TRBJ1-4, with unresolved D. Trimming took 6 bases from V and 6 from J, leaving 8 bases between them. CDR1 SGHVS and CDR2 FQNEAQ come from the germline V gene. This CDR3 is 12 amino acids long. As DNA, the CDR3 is TGTGCCAGCAGGGTAGCGGATGAAAAACTGTTTTTT. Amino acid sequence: CASRVADEKLFF.

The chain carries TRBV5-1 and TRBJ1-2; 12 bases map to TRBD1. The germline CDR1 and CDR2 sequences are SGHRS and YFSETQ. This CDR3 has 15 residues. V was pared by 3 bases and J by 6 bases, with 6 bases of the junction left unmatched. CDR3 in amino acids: CASSWDRGPLNGYTF. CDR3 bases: TGCGCCAGCAGCTGGGACAGGGGGCCTCTCAATGGCTACACCTTC.

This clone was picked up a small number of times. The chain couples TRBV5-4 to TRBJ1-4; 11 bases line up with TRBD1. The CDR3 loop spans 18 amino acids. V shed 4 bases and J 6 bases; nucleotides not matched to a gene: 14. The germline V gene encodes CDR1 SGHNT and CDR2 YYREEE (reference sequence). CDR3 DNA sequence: TGTGCCAGCAGCACGAACGGACAGGGGGCTAAGGTCGATGAAAAACTGTTTTTT. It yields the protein CASSTNGQGAKVDEKLFF. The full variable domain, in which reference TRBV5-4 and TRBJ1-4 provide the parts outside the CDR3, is ETGVTQSPTHLIKTRGQQVTLRCSSQSGHNTVSWYQQALGQGPQFIFQYYREEENGRGNFPPRFSGLQFPNYSSELNVNALELDDSALYLCASSTNGQGAKVDEKLFFGSGTQLSVL.

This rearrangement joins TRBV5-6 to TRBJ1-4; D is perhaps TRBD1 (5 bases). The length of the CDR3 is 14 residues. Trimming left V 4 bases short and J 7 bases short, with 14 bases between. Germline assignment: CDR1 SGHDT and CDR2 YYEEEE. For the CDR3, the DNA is TGTGCCAGCAGCAAAGACAGCGGGGCTGAAAAACTGTTTTTT. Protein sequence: CASSKDSGAEKLFF.

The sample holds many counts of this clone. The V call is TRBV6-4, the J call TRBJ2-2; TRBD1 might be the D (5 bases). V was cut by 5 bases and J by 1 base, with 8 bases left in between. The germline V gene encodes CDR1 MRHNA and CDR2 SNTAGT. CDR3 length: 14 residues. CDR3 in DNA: TGTGCCAGCAGTACTACAGGGAACACCGGGGAGCTGTTTTTT. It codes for CASSTTGNTGELFF.

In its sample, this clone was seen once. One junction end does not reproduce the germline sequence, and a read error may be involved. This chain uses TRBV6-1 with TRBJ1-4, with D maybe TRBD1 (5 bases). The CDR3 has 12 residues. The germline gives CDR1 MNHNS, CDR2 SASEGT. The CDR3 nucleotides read TGTGCCACCACCGGGACTATTGAAAAACTGTTTTTT. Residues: CATTGTIEKLFF.

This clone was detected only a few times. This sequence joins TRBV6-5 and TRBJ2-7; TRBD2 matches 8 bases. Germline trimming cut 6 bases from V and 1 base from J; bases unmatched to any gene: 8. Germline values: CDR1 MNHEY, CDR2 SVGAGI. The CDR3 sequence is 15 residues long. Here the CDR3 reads CASRERTSLSYEQYF. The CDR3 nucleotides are TGTGCCAGCAGAGAACGGACTAGCCTTTCCTACGAGCAGTACTTC.

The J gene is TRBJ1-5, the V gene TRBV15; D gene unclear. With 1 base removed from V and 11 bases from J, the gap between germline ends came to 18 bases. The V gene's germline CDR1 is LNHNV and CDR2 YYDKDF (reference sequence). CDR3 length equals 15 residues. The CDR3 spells CATSRVGSGSRAQHF. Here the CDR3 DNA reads TGTGCCACCAGCAGAGTAGGAAGCGGGTCCCGGGCCCAGCATTTT.

CDR3 nucleotide sequence: TGTGCCAGCAGTCATGGTGGGGGGTCCAATCAGCCCCAGCATTTT. Its translation: CASSHGGGSNQPQHF. J is TRBJ1-5 and V is TRBV2, with a possible D match to TRBD1 (5 bases). CDR1 SNHLY and CDR2 FYNNEI come from the germline V gene. Trimming removed 5 bases from V and 3 bases from J, with 14 bases in between. The CDR3 consists of 15 residues. Filled out from reference TRBV2 and TRBJ1-5, the complete variable domain reads EPEVTQTPSHQVTQMGQEVILRCVPISNHLYFYWYRQILGQKVEFLVSFYNNEISEKSEIFDDQFSVERPDGSNFTLKIRSTKLEDSAMYFCASSHGGGSNQPQHFGDGTRLSIL.

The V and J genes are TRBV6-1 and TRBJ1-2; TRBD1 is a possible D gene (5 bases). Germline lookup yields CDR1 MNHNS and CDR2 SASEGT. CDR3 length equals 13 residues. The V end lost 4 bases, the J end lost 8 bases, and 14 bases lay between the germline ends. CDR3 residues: CASSVGGGTGYTF. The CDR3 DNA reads TGTGCCAGCAGTGTCGGGGGGGGTACAGGCTACACCTTC.

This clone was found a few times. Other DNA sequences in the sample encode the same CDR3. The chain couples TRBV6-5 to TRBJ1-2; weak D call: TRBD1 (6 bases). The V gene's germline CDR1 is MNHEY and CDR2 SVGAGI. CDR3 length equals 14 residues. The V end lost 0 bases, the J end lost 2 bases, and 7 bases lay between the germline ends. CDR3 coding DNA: TGTGCCAGCAGTTACTCAGGACAGAACTATGGCTACACCTTC. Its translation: CASSYSGQNYGYTF.

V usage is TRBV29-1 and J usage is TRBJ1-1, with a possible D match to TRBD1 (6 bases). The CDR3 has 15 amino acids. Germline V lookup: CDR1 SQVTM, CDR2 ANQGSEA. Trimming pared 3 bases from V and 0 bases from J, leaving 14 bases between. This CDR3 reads CSVDRGGGVNTEAFF. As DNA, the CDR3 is TGCAGCGTTGATCGCGGGGGCGGGGTGAACACTGAAGCTTTCTTT.

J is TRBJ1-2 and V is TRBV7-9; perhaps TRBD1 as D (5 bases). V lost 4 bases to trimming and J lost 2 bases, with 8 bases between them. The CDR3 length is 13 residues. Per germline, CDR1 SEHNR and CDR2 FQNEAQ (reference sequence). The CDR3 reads CASSSRVNYGYTF. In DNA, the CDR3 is TGTGCCAGCAGCTCCAGGGTGAACTATGGCTACACCTTC.

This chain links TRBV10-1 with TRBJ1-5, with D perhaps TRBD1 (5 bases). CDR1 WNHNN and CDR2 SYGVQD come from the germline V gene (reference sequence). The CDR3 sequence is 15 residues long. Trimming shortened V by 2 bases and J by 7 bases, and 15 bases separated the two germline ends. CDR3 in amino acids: CASSEKGREGQPQHF. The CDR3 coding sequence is TGCGCCAGCAGTGAGAAGGGGAGGGAGGGGCAGCCCCAGCATTTT.

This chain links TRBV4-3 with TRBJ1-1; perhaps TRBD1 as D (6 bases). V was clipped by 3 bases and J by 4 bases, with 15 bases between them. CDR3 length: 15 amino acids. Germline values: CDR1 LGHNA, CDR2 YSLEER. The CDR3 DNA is TGCGCCAGCAGCCAGATACAGGGATGGGGCACTGAAGCTTTCTTT. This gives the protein CASSQIQGWGTEAFF.

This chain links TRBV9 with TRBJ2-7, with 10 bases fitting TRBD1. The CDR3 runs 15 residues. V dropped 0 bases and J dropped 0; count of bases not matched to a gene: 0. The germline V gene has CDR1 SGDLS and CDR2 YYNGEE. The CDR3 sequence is CASSVGTGGSYEQYF. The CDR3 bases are TGTGCCAGCAGCGTAGGGACAGGGGGCTCCTACGAGCAGTACTTC.

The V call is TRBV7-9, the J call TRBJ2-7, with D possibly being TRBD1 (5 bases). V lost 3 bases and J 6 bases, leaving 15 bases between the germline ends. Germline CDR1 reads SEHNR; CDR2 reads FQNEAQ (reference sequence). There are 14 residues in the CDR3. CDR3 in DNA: TGTGCCAGCAGCTTGGCCCGCCAGGGATTCGAGCAGTACTTC. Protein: CASSLARQGFEQYF.